The next 8 T cell receptor beta chains were all read from a single sample in a study of beta chain features in type 1 diabetes. Of the isolated RNA, all was reverse transcribed, and so the sequenced material was expressed TCRB transcripts. Sequencing used immunoSEQ multiplex PCR; TCRdb keeps in-frame clones, though not all of them. The sample includes about 350,000 clones, roughly a fifth seen only once; the top ten take approximately 0.046%. Specimen: naive CD4+ T cells from blood. The receptor source for this set is a woman aged 18-29 years in good health.

The CDR3, as DNA: TGTGCCAGCAGCCCTCTGGGACAGGGTGTTACCGGGGAGCTGTTTTTT. It is translated as CASSPLGQGVTGELFF. The chain has TRBV9 and TRBJ2-2, with 9 bases matching TRBD1. The germline V gene encodes CDR1 SGDLS and CDR2 YYNGEE. This CDR3 region has 16 residues. V shed 4 bases, J shed 5 bases, and the junction held 9 bases outside the gene matches. The full variable domain, rest sourced from reference TRBV9 and TRBJ2-2, is DSGVTQTPKHLITATGQRVTLRCSPRSGDLSVYWYQQSLDQGLQFLIQYYNGEERAKGNILERFSAQQFPDLHSELNLSSLELGDSALYFCASSPLGQGVTGELFFGEGSRLTVL.

The chain carries TRBV5-1 and TRBJ2-1; TRBD1 agrees at 8 bases. The CDR3 loop spans 13 amino acids. The trim removed 3 bases at V and 8 bases at J, leaving 4 bases unmatched. The V gene's germline CDR1 is SGHRS and CDR2 YFSETQ. The CDR3 sequence is CASSWTGLYEQFF. CDR3 nucleotides: TGCGCCAGCAGCTGGACAGGGTTATATGAGCAGTTCTTC.

This clone came up a few times. Other DNA sequences in this specimen translate into the identical CDR3. The genes are TRBV11-3 and TRBJ2-1; D remains unclear. CDR3 length: 12 residues. From germline, CDR1 is SGHNT and CDR2 YENEEA. Deletions cut 5 bases from V and 6 bases from J, with 8 bases between. The CDR3 nucleotides are TGTGCCAGCAGCGTTCTCTCCAATGAGCAGTTCTTC. This gives the protein CASSVLSNEQFF.

This clone showed up just a few times. This rearrangement joins TRBV18 to TRBJ1-1; 7 bases fit TRBD1. The CDR3 is 15 amino acids. After removal of 0 bases from V and 4 bases from J, the junction contained 5 bases not matched to a gene. Germline values: CDR1 KGHSH, CDR2 LQKENI. The CDR3 DNA is TGTGCCAGCTCACCACCAAACAGGGGAAGCACTGAAGCTTTCTTT. Protein sequence: CASSPPNRGSTEAFF.

This clone was detected only a few times. The same CDR3 arises from other DNA sequences in this sample as well. The J gene is TRBJ2-5, the V gene TRBV4-1, with D tentatively TRBD2 (6 bases). The germline V gene has CDR1 MGHRA and CDR2 YSYEKL. This CDR3 region has 14 residues. Between the trimmed V and J ends, which lost 3 bases and 3 bases, there was a span of 11 bases. Here the CDR3 reads CASSHGGREETQYF. The DNA of the CDR3 is TGCGCCAGCAGCCACGGGGGAAGGGAAGAGACCCAGTACTTC.

This clone was picked up a small number of times. The chain couples TRBV5-4 to TRBJ1-1; D might be TRBD1 (5 bases). V shed 5 bases and J shed 4 bases, with 12 bases lying between them. This CDR3 spans 13 amino acids. Germline CDR1 SGHNT, CDR2 YYREEE (reference sequence). The CDR3 here is CASRTDLSTEAFF. The CDR3 DNA is TGTGCCAGCAGGACAGATTTGAGCACTGAAGCTTTCTTT.

The chain couples TRBV7-2 to TRBJ2-7; 8 bases map to TRBD1. This CDR3 spans 15 amino acids. Germline CDR1 reads SGHTA; CDR2 reads FQGNSA. The V and J ends lost 4 bases and 1 base, in that order; junction bases with no gene match: 6. CDR3 nucleotides: TGTGCCAGCAGCTCCTTCAGGGGGCGGTCCTACGAGCAGTACTTC. Residues: CASSSFRGRSYEQYF. Looking up the rest from reference TRBV7-2 and TRBJ2-7 gives the full variable domain: GAGVSQSPSNKVTEKGKDVELRCDPISGHTALYWYRQSLGQGLEFLIYFQGNSAPDKSGLPSDRFSAERTGGSVSTLTIQRTQQEDSAVYLCASSSFRGRSYEQYFGPGTRLTVT.

The chain links TRBV29-1 to TRBJ1-1; no reliable D call. Germline loops: CDR1 SQVTM, CDR2 ANQGSEA. This CDR3 has 12 amino acids. Trimming left V 7 bases short and J 7 bases short, with 16 bases between. CDR3 sequence (DNA): TGCAGCGGGAGGTCTTTGGTGGGTGAAGCTTTCTTT. This gives the protein CSGRSLVGEAFF.